This T cell receptor (beta chain) originates from a study of shared clonotypes between healthy human individuals. Study-wide background: Samples came from two female and three male donors aged 18 to 49.

CDR1 is MNHNS and CDR2 is SASEGT in the germline V gene. The CDR3 contains 15 residues. The V and J ends lost 6 bases and 0 bases respectively, with 12 bases between them. Sequencing was performed with immunoSEQ multiplex PCR; in TCRdb, only in-frame clones are kept and a portion is missing. This sample has around 2.5 million clones; roughly 93% occur once, and the top ten carry more than 0.35%. Sequencing input: naive CD4+ T cells from PBMCs. Subset specified: CD45RA+ positively selected. This sequence originates from a man between 18 and 35 years old in good health. Some clones in this sample may be carry-over from other donors' samples. The chain uses TRBV6-1 and TRBJ1-5; D remains unclear. This CDR3 reads CASRLSDRSNQPQHF. The CDR3 bases are TGTGCCAGCAGACTCAGCGACCGTAGCAATCAGCCCCAGCATTTT.